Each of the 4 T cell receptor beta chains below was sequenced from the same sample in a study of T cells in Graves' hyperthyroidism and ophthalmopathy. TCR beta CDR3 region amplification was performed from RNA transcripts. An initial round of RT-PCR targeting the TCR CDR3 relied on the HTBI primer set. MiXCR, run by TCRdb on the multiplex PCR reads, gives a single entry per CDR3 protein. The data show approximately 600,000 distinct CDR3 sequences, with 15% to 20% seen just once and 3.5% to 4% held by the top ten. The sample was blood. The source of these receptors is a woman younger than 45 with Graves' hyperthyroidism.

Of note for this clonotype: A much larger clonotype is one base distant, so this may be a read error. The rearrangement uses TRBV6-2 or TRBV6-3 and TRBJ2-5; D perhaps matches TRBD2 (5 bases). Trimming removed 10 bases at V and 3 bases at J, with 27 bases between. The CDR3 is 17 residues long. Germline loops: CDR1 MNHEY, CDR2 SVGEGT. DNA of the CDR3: TGTGCCATATTTGTGAGTAGCGTCGGTACCAACAAAGAGACCCAGTACTTC. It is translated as CAIFVSSVGTNKETQYF.

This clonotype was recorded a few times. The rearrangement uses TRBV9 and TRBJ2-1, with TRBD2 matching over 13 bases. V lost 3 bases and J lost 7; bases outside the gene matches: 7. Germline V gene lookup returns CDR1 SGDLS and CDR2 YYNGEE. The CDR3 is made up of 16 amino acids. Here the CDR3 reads CASSAQLAGGMNEQFF. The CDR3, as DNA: TGTGCCAGCAGCGCCCAACTAGCGGGAGGGATGAATGAGCAGTTCTTC.

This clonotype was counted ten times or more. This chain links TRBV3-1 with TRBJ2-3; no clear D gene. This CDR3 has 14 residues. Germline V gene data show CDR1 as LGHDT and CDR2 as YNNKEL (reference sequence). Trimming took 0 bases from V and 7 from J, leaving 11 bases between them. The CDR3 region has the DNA TGTGCCAGCAGCCAAGAAGCATCTACGCATACGCAGTATTTT. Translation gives CASSQEASTHTQYF.

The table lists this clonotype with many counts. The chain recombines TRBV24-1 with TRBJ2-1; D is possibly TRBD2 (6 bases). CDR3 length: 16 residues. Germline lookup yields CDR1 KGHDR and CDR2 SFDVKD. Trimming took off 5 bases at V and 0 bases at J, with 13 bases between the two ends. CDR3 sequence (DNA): TGTGCCACCAGTGGCATTAGCGGCAGCTCCTACAATGAGCAGTTCTTC. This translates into CATSGISGSSYNEQFF.